The 22 T cell receptor beta chains presented below share a single source sample, sequenced in a study of beta chain features in type 1 diabetes. Expressed TCRB transcripts were sequenced because the entire RNA isolate underwent reverse transcription. Profiled with immunoSEQ multiplex PCR; TCRdb holds only in-frame clones, not every one. Of 200,000 to 250,000 clones listed, 9% to 10% are singletons. Sequenced material: naive CD4+ T cells from blood. All receptors come from a woman under 30 in good health.

This clone has more than one count but fewer than ten. The V gene is TRBV11-1, the J gene TRBJ2-7, with 10 nucleotides matching TRBD2. This CDR3 has 15 residues. CDR1 and CDR2 from the germline V gene are SGHAT and FQDESV (reference sequence). V was clipped by 5 bases and J by 4 bases; unmatched bases: 8. As DNA, the CDR3 is TGTGCCAGCAGCCCCCAAGCGGGGGGGTTGTACGAGCAGTACTTC. It is translated as CASSPQAGGLYEQYF.

To note about this clone: The junction departs from germline at one end; a sequencing error may be responsible. CDR3 DNA sequence: TGTGCCAGCGCACCGCGGGCGGAGACCCAGTACTTC. Its translation is CASAPRAETQYF. The chain combines TRBV18 with TRBJ2-5; TRBD2 is a possible D gene (5 bases). This CDR3 has 12 amino acids. Germline V lookup: CDR1 KGHSH, CDR2 LQKENI. Complete variable domain (other parts from reference TRBV18 and TRBJ2-5): NAGVMQNPRHLVRRRGQEARLRCSPMKGHSHVYWYRQLPEEGLKFMVYLQKENIIDESGMPKERFSAEFPKEGPSILRIQQVVRGDSAAYFCASAPRAETQYFGPGTRLLVL.

This clone occurred a few times. The V gene is TRBV9, the J gene TRBJ2-4, with 10 bases fitting TRBD2. The V gene's germline CDR1 is SGDLS and CDR2 YYNGEE. V gave up 0 bases and J gave up 1 base; unmatched junction bases: 4. The CDR3 runs to 17 residues. The CDR3 loop is CASSVGLAGEAKNIQYF. CDR3 DNA sequence: TGTGCCAGCAGCGTAGGGCTAGCGGGAGAGGCCAAAAACATTCAGTACTTC.

J is TRBJ2-5 and V is TRBV7-9, with 8 bases identical to TRBD1. V shed 3 bases, J shed 4 bases, and the junction held 1 base outside the gene matches. Germline lookup yields CDR1 SEHNR and CDR2 FQNEAQ (reference sequence). The CDR3 contains 13 residues. This chain's CDR3 is CASSLTGAETQYF. Written as DNA, the CDR3 is TGTGCCAGCAGCTTGACAGGGGCAGAGACCCAGTACTTC.

This clone was counted between two and nine times. The CDR3 sequence is CASSLDKSDNTDTQYF. The CDR3 region has the DNA TGCGCCAGCAGCTTGGATAAGTCTGACAACACAGATACGCAGTATTTT. The V call is TRBV5-1, the J call TRBJ2-3; D is uncertain. CDR3 size: 16 residues. Trimming cost V 0 bases and J 2 bases, with 13 bases left between them. Per the germline V gene, CDR1 is SGHRS and CDR2 is YFSETQ.

The table lists this clone with a few counts. The chain is built from TRBV10-3 and TRBJ2-1; D may be TRBD1 (6 bases). Germline assignment: CDR1 ENHRY and CDR2 SYGVKD. The CDR3 loop spans 15 amino acids. V lost 3 bases to trimming and J lost 6 bases, with 15 bases between them. The CDR3 bases are TGTGCCATCAGTGATTCAGGGGATAGGCGCAATGAGCAGTTCTTC. This sequence encodes CAISDSGDRRNEQFF.

This clone was seen only a few times. The genes are TRBV5-1 and TRBJ2-7; TRBD1 might be the D (5 bases). CDR1 is SGHRS, CDR2 YFSETQ, per germline. The CDR3 is 14 residues long. Between the trimmed V and J ends, which lost 0 bases and 4 bases, there was a span of 11 bases. CDR3 coding DNA: TGCGCCAGCAGCTTGGAAGGGGAAGGTTACGAGCAGTACTTC. This sequence encodes CASSLEGEGYEQYF.

The chain uses TRBV7-9 and TRBJ1-2; D gene uncertain. V shed 3 bases and J shed 4 bases, with 12 bases lying between them. The CDR3 totals 14 residues. The germline V gene has CDR1 SEHNR and CDR2 FQNEAQ (reference sequence). In DNA form, the CDR3 reads TGTGCCAGCAGCTTGGAAACGGGTCCCTATGGCTACACCTTC. Amino acids: CASSLETGPYGYTF.

The chain employs TRBV19 and TRBJ1-2; the D is unclear. The germline gives CDR1 LNHDA, CDR2 SQIVND (reference sequence). The germline V and J ends were trimmed by 3 bases and 4 bases, with 12 bases remaining between them. CDR3 size: 14 residues. CDR3 protein: CASSIPPVTYGYTF. In DNA, the CDR3 is TGTGCCAGTAGTATCCCCCCGGTTACCTATGGCTACACCTTC.

The chain uses TRBV7-2 and TRBJ1-6; D call uncertain. V was pared by 4 bases and J by 0 bases, with 4 bases between. This CDR3 region has 14 residues. Germline V gene lookup returns CDR1 SGHTA and CDR2 FQGNSA. The CDR3 nucleotides are TGTGCCAGCAGCTACAGCTCCTATAATTCACCCCTCCACTTT. Its protein is CASSYSSYNSPLHF.

This clone was detected only a few times. The chain links TRBV7-8 to TRBJ2-1, with TRBD1 matching 8 bases. The junction had 1 base not matched to a gene; V was cut back by 4 bases and J by 5 bases. CDR3 length: 13 residues. The V gene's germline CDR1 is SGHVS and CDR2 FQNEAQ. Here the CDR3 DNA reads TGTGCCAGCAGCTCGACAGGGGACAATGAGCAGTTCTTC. As protein: CASSSTGDNEQFF.

The V call is TRBV2, the J call TRBJ2-7; D gene ambiguous. The V and J ends lost 6 bases and 5 bases respectively, with 14 bases between them. The CDR3 extends over 13 amino acids. The V gene's germline CDR1 is SNHLY and CDR2 FYNNEI. CDR3 bases: TGTGCCAGCAGCTCCAACACAGTAGACGAGCAGTACTTC. Residues: CASSSNTVDEQYF.

V usage is TRBV27 and J usage is TRBJ1-6, with TRBD1 matching 7 bases. The CDR3 covers 15 residues. The trim removed 8 bases at V and 10 bases at J, leaving 14 bases unmatched. CDR1 and CDR2 from the germline V gene are MNHEY and SMNVEV (reference sequence). In nucleotides, the CDR3 is TGTGCCAGCCCGGACGCGGGGACAGCGAAATCACCCCTCCACTTT. Its protein is CASPDAGTAKSPLHF.

This clone was observed a handful of times. The rearrangement joins TRBV18 to TRBJ1-1; D unresolved. The V end was cut by 2 bases, the J end by 1 base, with 8 bases between. This CDR3 is 14 amino acids long. Germline V gene sequence: CDR1 KGHSH, CDR2 LQKENI. Here the CDR3 reads CASSPEAGNTEAFF. CDR3 nucleotide sequence: TGTGCCAGCTCACCAGAGGCGGGGAACACTGAAGCTTTCTTT.

This chain links TRBV2 with TRBJ2-2; D is perhaps TRBD2 (5 bases). The germline V gene encodes CDR1 SNHLY and CDR2 FYNNEI. The CDR3 covers 15 residues. V lost 6 bases and J 6 bases, leaving 17 bases between the germline ends. The CDR3 DNA reads as TGTGCCAGCAGCGGGAACCTAGGGTTCGCCGGGGAGCTGTTTTTT. Translating it yields CASSGNLGFAGELFF.

J is TRBJ1-2 and V is TRBV10-3, with 8 bases aligning to TRBD1. Germline CDR1 and CDR2: ENHRY and SYGVKD. CDR3 length: 12 residues. V lost 6 bases to trimming and J lost 8 bases; unmatched junction nucleotides: 5. The DNA of the CDR3 is TGTGCCATCAGAGACAGGGGCTACGGCTACACCTTC. It codes for CAIRDRGYGYTF.

This clone was detected only a few times. The genes are TRBV7-2 and TRBJ1-1; D is ambiguous. Germline V gene data show CDR1 as SGHTA and CDR2 as FQGNSA. Trimming removed 3 bases at V and 2 bases at J, with 7 bases between. The CDR3 runs to 13 residues. In DNA, the CDR3 is TGTGCCAGCAGCTTTTATTATAACACTGAAGCTTTCTTT. This codes for CASSFYYNTEAFF.

A few counts support this clone. The genes are TRBV7-6 and TRBJ2-2; maybe TRBD1 (5 bases). This CDR3 spans 14 amino acids. Germline CDR1 is SGHVS and CDR2 is FNYEAQ. The germline V and J ends were trimmed by 2 bases and 6 bases, with 10 bases remaining between them. The CDR3 is CASSLRGSSGELFF. CDR3 in DNA: TGTGCCAGCAGCTTAAGGGGATCGTCCGGGGAGCTGTTTTTT.

The table lists this clone with a few counts. The chain combines TRBV29-1 with TRBJ2-5; 9 bases line up with TRBD2. Germline lookup yields CDR1 SQVTM and CDR2 ANQGSEA. Losses at the gene ends were 7 bases for V and 9 bases for J; bases not matched to a gene: 15. CDR3 length equals 14 residues. CDR3 nucleotide sequence: TGCAGCGCCAAAGGGGCGGGAGGGCCCGGGGCCCAGTACTTC. Translating it yields CSAKGAGGPGAQYF.

The chain couples TRBV2 to TRBJ2-1; the match to TRBD1 covers 9 bases. CDR3 length: 15 amino acids. Looked up from germline, CDR1 is SNHLY and CDR2 is FYNNEI. V trimming: 5 bases; J trimming: 0 bases; junction bases outside the gene matches: 2. Here the CDR3 DNA reads TGTGCCAGCAGTTCGACAGGGGGCTCCTACAATGAGCAGTTCTTC. Its protein is CASSSTGGSYNEQFF.

The chain recombines TRBV19 with TRBJ2-2, with 7 bases identical to TRBD1. This CDR3 has 15 amino acids. Germline loops: CDR1 LNHDA, CDR2 SQIVND (reference sequence). Losses at the gene ends were 4 bases for V and 1 base for J; bases not matched to a gene: 3. CDR3 bases: TGTGCCAGTAGTAAACGGGACAGGAACACCGGGGAGCTGTTTTTT. Translating gives CASSKRDRNTGELFF.

The chain couples TRBV27 to TRBJ1-4; D possibly corresponds to TRBD1 (5 bases). The CDR3 is 16 amino acids. V was cut by 0 bases and J by 0 bases, with 8 bases left in between. CDR1 is MNHEY, CDR2 SMNVEV, per germline (reference sequence). Written as DNA, the CDR3 is TGTGCCAGCAGTTTATCGGGGCGGCCAACTAATGAAAAACTGTTTTTT. It codes for CASSLSGRPTNEKLFF.